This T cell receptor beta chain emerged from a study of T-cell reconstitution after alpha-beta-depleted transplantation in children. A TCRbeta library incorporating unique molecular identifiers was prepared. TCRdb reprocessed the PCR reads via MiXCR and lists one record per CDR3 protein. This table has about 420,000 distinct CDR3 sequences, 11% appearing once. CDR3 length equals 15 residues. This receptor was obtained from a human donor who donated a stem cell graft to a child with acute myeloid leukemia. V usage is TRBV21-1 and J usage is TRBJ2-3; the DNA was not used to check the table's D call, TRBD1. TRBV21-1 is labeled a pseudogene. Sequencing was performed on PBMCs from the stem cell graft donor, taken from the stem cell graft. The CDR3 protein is CASSKVGGSTDTQYF. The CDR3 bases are TGTGCCAGCAGCAAAGTGGGCGGAAGCACAGATACGCAGTATTTT.